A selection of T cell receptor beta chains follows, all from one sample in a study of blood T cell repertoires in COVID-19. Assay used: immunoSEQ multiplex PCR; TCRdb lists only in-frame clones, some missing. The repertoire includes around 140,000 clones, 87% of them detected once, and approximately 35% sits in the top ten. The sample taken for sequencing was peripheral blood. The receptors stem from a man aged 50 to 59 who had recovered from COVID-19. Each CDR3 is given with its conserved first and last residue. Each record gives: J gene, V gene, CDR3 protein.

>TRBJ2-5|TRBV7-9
CASSIRGGQETQYF
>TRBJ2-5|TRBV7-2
CASSLTSERTQYF
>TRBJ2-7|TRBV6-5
CASSMNIGDSYEQYF
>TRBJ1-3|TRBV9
CASSVAPPGSEGNTIYF
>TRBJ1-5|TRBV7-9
CASSDGQGSQPQHF
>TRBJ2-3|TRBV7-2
CASSLGVAGGGDTQYF
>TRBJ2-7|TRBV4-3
CASSQDRGRYEQYF
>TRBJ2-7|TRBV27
CASSLSPSGKIYEQYF
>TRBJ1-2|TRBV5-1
CASSLSSGHDYGYTF
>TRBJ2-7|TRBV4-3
CASSQDFGSLVYEQYF